A selection of T cell receptor beta chains follows, all from one sample in a study of blood T cell repertoires in COVID-19. Repertoires were generated with immunoSEQ multiplex PCR, while TCRdb's copy carries only in-frame clones and drops some. The table includes 140,000 or so clones, around four fifths detected once. Sequences were obtained from peripheral blood. The source of these receptors is a human donor in a cohort sampled during active COVID-19. The CDR3 runs from the conserved cysteine through the conserved F or W. The D gene is left open where the match is weak. Size values are once, few and many counts, or a class for expanded clones, and some rows have none.

once TRBD1 TRBJ2-5 TRBV15 TGTGCCACCAGCAGCGCCGGGACAGGGGAAGAGACCCAGTACTTC CATSSAGTGEETQYF
. . TRBJ2-2 TRBV28 TGTGCCAGCAGCCATACGTTTGGGGGGAGGACCGGGGAGCTGTTTTTT CASSHTFGGRTGELFF
. TRBD1 TRBJ1-3 TRBV2 TGTGCCAGCAGAACGGACAGGTGGGCTGGAAACACCATATATTTT CASRTDRWAGNTIYF
. . TRBJ1-6 TRBV19 TGTGCCAGTAGTATTCAGGGGAATTCACCCCTCCACTTT CASSIQGNSPLHF
. . TRBJ2-1 TRBV6-1 TGTGCCAGCAGTGAAGACAGGGCCTACAATGAGCAGTTCTTC CASSEDRAYNEQFF
. TRBD2 TRBJ2-1 TRBV14 TGTGCCAGCAGCCAAGTGACAACTAGCGGATACAATGAGCAGTTCTTC CASSQVTTSGYNEQFF
. . TRBJ1-5 TRBV6-5 TGTGCCAGCGCCCGGACTGGCAATCAGCCCCAGCATTTT CASARTGNQPQHF
. . TRBJ2-3 TRBV19 TGTGCCCTAATGGGGAGGGGGGAATCGGGCACAGATACGCAGTATTTT CALMGRGESGTDTQYF
. TRBD2 TRBJ2-2 TRBV6-5 TGTGCCAGCAGGTCAGGGAGCGGGAGCACCGGGGAGCTGTTTTTT CASRSGSGSTGELFF
. TRBD2 TRBJ2-4 TRBV3-1/TRBV3-2 TGTGCCAGCAGCCAAGATATAGCGGGGGACAACATTCAGTACTTC CASSQDIAGDNIQYF
. . TRBJ2-2 TRBV7-2 TGTGCCAGCAGCTTAACAGGAAACACCGGGGAGCTGTTTTTT CASSLTGNTGELFF
few . TRBJ1-6 TRBV2 TGTGCCAGCAGCGACGCGGCACCCCTCCACTTT CASSDAAPLHF
. TRBD2 TRBJ2-3 TRBV4-1 TGCGCCAGCAGCCAAGGGGGTAGCGGGAGTACCACAGATACGCAGTATTTT CASSQGGSGSTTDTQYF
once . TRBJ2-1 TRBV5-4 TGTGCCAGCAGTGCGGGCTCTTTGGGGAATGAGCAGTTCTTC CASSAGSLGNEQFF
. . TRBJ2-3 TRBV10-3 TGTGCCATCAGTGGACAGGGCACAGATACGCAGTATTTT CAISGQGTDTQYF